This paragraph reports one T cell receptor (beta chain). This clonotype came up a few times. Its cognate antigen has yet to be identified. Within one base of it there is no much larger clone, and no base qualities were kept. A patient counted as having stable Graves' hyperthyroidism if no progression to ophthalmopathy occurred over 18 months of follow-up. The hyperthyroidism patients were between 18 and 65 years old and newly diagnosed, with a disease duration of less than 2 months. Patients with uncontrolled infections, other autoimmune diseases, pregnancy or lactation were excluded. Clinical symptoms, serum thyroxine and TRAb, thyroid ultrasound, and orbital computed tomography formed the basis for the diagnoses. Ficoll-Paque density gradient centrifugation was used to isolate PBMCs from about 9.4 ml of fresh peripheral blood. Total RNA was extracted with Trizol reagent, and quality was checked on an Agilent 2100 Bioanalyzer.

The TCR beta CDR3 regions were amplified from the RNA transcripts. The TCR CDR3 was subjected to a first round of RT-PCR using the HTBI primer set and the Qiagen OneStep RT-PCR kit. A second multiplex PCR round built the libraries, followed by size selection and purification. Paired-end sequencing of the libraries was performed with 100 bp reads on an Illumina HiSeq2000. Processing in the source paper ran as follows. SOAPnuke was used to process the raw data, removing reads that contained adapters or uncalled bases, had a mean Phred below 15, or lacked an exact match to the constant primer or identifier. High-quality paired reads were merged with COPE v1.2.5, and unique nucleotide sequences were defined as clonotypes. MiTCR v1.1 was used to align clonotypes to the IMGT TRBV, TRBD and TRBJ reference segments. Analysis was restricted to V-J combinations with a frequency above 0.0001, which covered roughly 99% of repertoires. The TCS score was defined as F50 (clonal expansion) divided by E x V (chaos), with BLOSUM62-based TCRdist calculated between CDR3 peptides within each V-J. Welch's t-statistics and random forest reduced fewer than 600 V-J features to 13, which were used in a naive Bayes classifier (R e1071). TCRdb reprocessed the public reads (quality trimming at Q25 with fastp, clone calling with MiXCR) and kept in-frame beta chains. Every entry covers one CDR3 protein and lists the most common genes and DNA from its rows. In this record, the V and J calls reflect TCRdb's handling and not the investigators' own analysis. Here the sample has 300,000 to 450,000 distinct CDR3 sequences; more than 13% occur a single time. Around a third of the sample is held by the ten biggest clonotypes.

As encoded in the germline V gene (reference sequence), CDR1 is LGHDT while CDR2 is YNNKEL. The V and J ends are trimmed by 2 bases and 3 bases, leaving 11 bases between them. The CDR3 has 14 amino acids, counting the end cysteine and phenylalanine. Only the CDR3 portion is preserved as DNA: 42 bases, with reading frame beginning at the first base. This record belongs to a study of T cells in Graves' hyperthyroidism and ophthalmopathy (dated by TCRdb to about 2019). For the study in its entirety: Peripheral blood samples were taken at initial diagnosis, before any treatment was given. TCR V-J signatures able to tell the groups apart were searched for in a discovery cohort of 90 to 100 patients, of whom around 42 had Graves' ophthalmopathy and about 60 had stable Graves' hyperthyroidism. Whether ophthalmopathy could be predicted prospectively was tested in an independent validation cohort made up of about 20 hyperthyroidism patients plus 17 patients who later progressed to ophthalmopathy. The 100 or so discovery patients were randomly divided into training and test sets at a 7:3 ratio. In more than 5 Graves' hyperthyroidism patients, the study also compared T-cell repertoires from thyroid tissue with T-cell repertoires from blood. Following sampling, methimazole starting at 30 mg daily was given to hyperthyroidism patients, and high-dose intravenous methylprednisolone was given to ophthalmopathy patients. TCR Vbeta CDR3 sequencing of 135 peripheral blood samples (roughly 43 ophthalmopathy, roughly 72 hyperthyroidism and approximately 17 progressor patients) is reported in the paper.

Findings and caveats that apply to the study as a whole: A model built on a 13 V-J signature distinguished ophthalmopathy from stable hyperthyroidism, reaching 87.88% sensitivity and 81% to 83% specificity in cross-validation and 80%/75% in testing. In validation, progression to ophthalmopathy was predicted by the model with about 70% sensitivity and around 76% specificity, a median of approximately 6.5 months before onset. Most expanded thyroid clonotypes (frequency above 0.001) were also detected in blood, suggesting blood repertoires may reflect thyroid immune responses. No statistical method was used to fix the sample size in advance, and group allocation was not hidden from the investigators.

The sequencing input was blood. The chain employs TRBV3-1 and TRBJ2-7; the D gene is perhaps TRBD2, on 6 matching bases. The clonotype was recovered from a woman between 25 and 40 years old with Graves' hyperthyroidism. The CDR3 protein is CASSQHGTFYEQYF. Here is the DNA: TGTGCCAGCAGCCAACACGGGACTTTCTACGAGCAGTACTTC.